Listed here are 21 T cell receptor beta chains from one sample, sequenced in a study of T cells after yellow fever vaccination. TCRdb re-analysed the 5' RACE reads in MiXCR, keeping a single row per CDR3 protein. The table records about 360,000 distinct CDR3 sequences, under 7.5% of them present only once. This specimen was PBMCs, taken 5 days after the yellow fever booster vaccination. The receptors were sampled from a man younger than 45 who received the YFV17D yellow fever vaccine.

This clonotype was observed at least ten times. The chain recombines TRBV5-1 with TRBJ2-1, with 15 bases fitting TRBD2. The CDR3 totals 15 residues. J was trimmed by 7 bases and V by 3 bases; bases with no gene match: 2. From germline, CDR1 is SGHRS and CDR2 YFSETQ. In DNA form, the CDR3 reads TGCGCCAGCAGCTCCGGGACTAGCGGGAGGAATGAGCAGTTCTTC. This sequence encodes CASSSGTSGRNEQFF.

The chain couples TRBV5-5 to TRBJ2-2; no definite D call. V was shortened by 0 bases and J by 4 bases, with 7 bases between the two germline ends. The CDR3 extends over 14 amino acids. Looked up from germline, CDR1 is SGHKS and CDR2 is YYEKEE (reference sequence). CDR3 loop: CASSLGTLTGELFF. The CDR3 DNA follows: TGTGCCAGCAGCTTGGGCACACTCACCGGGGAGCTGTTTTTT.

The chain's CDR3 is CASKGGATPYEQYF. In DNA, the CDR3 is TGTGCCAGTAAGGGCGGGGCGACTCCCTACGAGCAGTACTTC. V gene TRBV7-2 combines with J gene TRBJ2-7; a weak D match, TRBD2 (6 bases). This CDR3 has 14 residues. CDR1 SGHTA and CDR2 FQGNSA come from the germline V gene. V was cut by 9 bases and J by 2 bases, with 17 bases left in between.

This clonotype appeared a few times. The chain recombines TRBV9 with TRBJ1-3, with 9 bases aligning to TRBD1. The V and J ends lost 4 bases and 4 bases, in that order; junction bases with no gene match: 9. There are 16 residues in the CDR3. Germline CDR1 reads SGDLS; CDR2 reads YYNGEE. CDR3 sequence reads: CASSPEQGALGNTIYF. The CDR3 nucleotides read TGTGCCAGCAGCCCTGAACAGGGGGCCTTGGGAAACACCATATATTTT.

In its sample, this clonotype was seen a few times. V usage is TRBV7-2 and J usage is TRBJ1-1; TRBD1 aligns across 8 bases. Unmatched junction bases numbered 13, after V lost 7 bases and J lost 6 bases. This CDR3 has 15 amino acids. Germline values: CDR1 SGHTA, CDR2 FQGNSA. The CDR3 DNA reads as TGTGCCAGCATCCATGACAGGGGCCACGACGCTGAAGCTTTCTTT. Its translation is CASIHDRGHDAEAFF.

At least ten counts were recorded for this clonotype. The chain carries TRBV6-2 or TRBV6-3 and TRBJ2-1; TRBD2 matches 12 bases. The J segment lost 4 bases and the V segment lost 2 bases, leaving 6 bases of the junction unmatched. Per germline, CDR1 MNHEY and CDR2 SVGEGT. There are 17 residues in the CDR3. In nucleotides, the CDR3 is TGTGCCAGCAGTTACGCCTTGGGGACTAGCGGGTACAATGAGCAGTTCTTC. It yields the protein CASSYALGTSGYNEQFF.

The chain links TRBV3-1 to TRBJ2-3; 14 nucleotides agree with TRBD2. The CDR3 covers 17 residues. The V gene end was trimmed by 10 bases and the J gene end by 5 bases; junction bases not matched to a gene: 14. Per germline, CDR1 LGHDT and CDR2 YNNKEL (reference sequence). This chain's CDR3 is CATTPPGLAGAGDTQYF. CDR3 nucleotide sequence: TGTGCCACCACCCCGCCGGGACTAGCGGGAGCTGGAGATACGCAGTATTTT.

The table lists this clonotype with a few counts. The gene calls are TRBV12-3 or TRBV12-4 and TRBJ2-1; tentative D call: TRBD2 (6 bases). Trimming took off 5 bases at V and 10 bases at J, with 12 bases between the two ends. The CDR3 runs 12 residues. CDR3 sequence: CASSRLAFEQFF. The CDR3 nucleotides read TGTGCCAGCAGTCGGCTAGCGTTCGAGCAGTTCTTC.

As for this clonotype: At one end the junction does not follow the germline gene, possibly because of a read error. This rearrangement joins TRBV7-9 to TRBJ2-7; tentatively, D is TRBD2 (6 bases). CDR1 and CDR2 (germline): SEHNR, FQNEAQ (reference sequence). The CDR3 length is 17 residues. In nucleotides, the CDR3 is TGTGCCTGCAGCTCAATCCCGGGTAGCGGAAACTCCTACGAGCAGTACTTC. Protein: CACSSIPGSGNSYEQYF.

This clonotype was seen a few times. The chain uses TRBV27 and TRBJ1-1, with 7 bases aligning to TRBD1. V trimming: 5 bases; J trimming: 4 bases; junction bases outside the gene matches: 10. This CDR3 comprises 15 residues. Per the germline V gene, CDR1 is MNHEY and CDR2 is SMNVEV (reference sequence). The CDR3 nucleotides are TGTGCCAGCAGTCCAAACAGGGGTATTGGCACTGAAGCTTTCTTT. It translates to CASSPNRGIGTEAFF.

This clonotype was found many times. The chain couples TRBV18 to TRBJ2-5; D is ambiguous. Trimming left V 6 bases short and J 4 bases short, with 9 bases between. This CDR3 has 12 amino acids. The germline V gene encodes CDR1 KGHSH and CDR2 LQKENI. CDR3 nucleotides: TGTGCCAGCTCTCCTAAAATAGAGACCCAGTACTTC. This gives the protein CASSPKIETQYF.

This chain uses TRBV11-3 with TRBJ1-4, with D uncertain. Trimming took off 3 bases at V and 1 base at J, with 12 bases between the two ends. From germline, CDR1 is SGHNT and CDR2 YENEEA. The CDR3 covers 16 residues. The CDR3 DNA is TGTGCCAGCAGCTTTACAGTGGTCGGAACTAATGAAAAACTGTTTTTT. The encoded protein is CASSFTVVGTNEKLFF.

The sample holds a few counts of this clonotype. V usage is TRBV12-3 or TRBV12-4 and J usage is TRBJ2-1, with D possibly being TRBD2 (5 bases). V was trimmed by 8 bases and J by 7 bases, leaving 18 bases between them. The CDR3 has 14 residues. CDR3 residues: CASGLPVTGNEQFF. CDR3 DNA: TGTGCCAGCGGGCTCCCGGTCACGGGAAATGAGCAGTTCTTC.

The chain is built from TRBV5-6 and TRBJ2-7; a weak D match, TRBD1 (6 bases). Germline V gives CDR1 SGHDT, CDR2 YYEEEE. V shed 6 bases and J shed 5 bases, with 12 bases lying between them. The CDR3 totals 12 residues. This CDR3 is CASTWGTNEQYF. The CDR3 region has the DNA TGTGCCAGCACCTGGGGGACAAACGAGCAGTACTTC.

This chain connects TRBV6-7 to TRBJ2-2, with 12 bases aligning to TRBD2. TRBV6-7 is assigned to the ORF class and has an uncertain function. J gave up 6 bases and V 4 bases, and 6 bases lay outside the gene matches. The CDR3 is 16 residues long. CDR3 sequence: CASSSRLAGASGELFF. The CDR3 DNA sequence: TGTGCCAGCAGTTCCCGACTAGCGGGAGCATCCGGGGAGCTGTTTTTT.

Only a few counts were recorded for this clonotype. The V and J genes are TRBV5-1 and TRBJ2-5; the match to TRBD2 covers 7 bases. Losses at the gene ends were 3 bases for V and 0 bases for J; bases not matched to a gene: 5. CDR3 length: 15 amino acids. Per germline, CDR1 SGHRS and CDR2 YFSETQ. This CDR3 reads CASSSGGSYQETQYF. In DNA, the CDR3 is TGCGCCAGCAGCTCCGGCGGGAGCTACCAAGAGACCCAGTACTTC.

In its sample, this clonotype was seen many times. The chain carries TRBV5-1 and TRBJ2-1; D may be TRBD2 (6 bases). Germline CDR1 SGHRS, CDR2 YFSETQ. V was cut by 0 bases and J by 3 bases, with 10 bases left in between. The CDR3 has 15 amino acids. The CDR3 reads CASSLAATSYNEQFF. CDR3 DNA sequence: TGCGCCAGCAGCTTGGCCGCGACTAGCTACAATGAGCAGTTCTTC.

V is TRBV30 and J is TRBJ2-3; D might be TRBD2 (5 bases). Germline V gene lookup returns CDR1 GTSNPN and CDR2 SVGIG (reference sequence). This CDR3 contains 13 residues. The V and J ends lost 0 bases and 5 bases respectively, with 9 bases between them. CDR3 in amino acids: CAWSVRGIDTQYF. In DNA form, the CDR3 reads TGTGCCTGGAGTGTACGAGGGATAGATACGCAGTATTTT.

This clonotype was seen only a few times. CDR3 sequence reads: CASKTSVNTGELFF. DNA of the CDR3: TGTGCCAGCAAGACTAGCGTCAACACCGGGGAGCTGTTTTTT. The chain couples TRBV7-8 to TRBJ2-2; 8 bases match TRBD2. Germline CDR1 is SGHVS and CDR2 is FQNEAQ. The CDR3 length is 14 residues. V was clipped by 7 bases and J by 2 bases; unmatched bases: 3. Looking up the rest from reference TRBV7-8 and TRBJ2-2 gives the full variable domain: GAGVSQSPRYKVAKRGQDVALRCDPISGHVSLFWYQQALGQGPEFLTYFQNEAQLDKSGLPSDRFFAERPEGSVSTLKIQRTQQEDSAVYLCASKTSVNTGELFFGEGSRLTVL.

This chain joins TRBV12-3 or TRBV12-4 and TRBJ1-4; D not certain. Trimming stripped 3 bases from V and 8 bases from J, with 4 bases between. This CDR3 comprises 11 residues. CDR3 protein: CASSLGEKLFF. The CDR3 nucleotides are TGTGCCAGCAGTTTGGGCGAAAAACTGTTTTTT.

In its sample, this clonotype was seen a few times. The V gene is TRBV5-1, the J gene TRBJ2-1; 9 bases map to TRBD1. The CDR3 runs 14 residues. With V trimmed by 4 bases and J by 8 bases, 7 bases remained unmatched. Germline V gene lookup returns CDR1 SGHRS and CDR2 YFSETQ. CDR3 loop: CASSPGQGTYEQFF. The DNA of the CDR3 is TGCGCCAGCAGCCCCGGACAGGGGACATATGAGCAGTTCTTC.